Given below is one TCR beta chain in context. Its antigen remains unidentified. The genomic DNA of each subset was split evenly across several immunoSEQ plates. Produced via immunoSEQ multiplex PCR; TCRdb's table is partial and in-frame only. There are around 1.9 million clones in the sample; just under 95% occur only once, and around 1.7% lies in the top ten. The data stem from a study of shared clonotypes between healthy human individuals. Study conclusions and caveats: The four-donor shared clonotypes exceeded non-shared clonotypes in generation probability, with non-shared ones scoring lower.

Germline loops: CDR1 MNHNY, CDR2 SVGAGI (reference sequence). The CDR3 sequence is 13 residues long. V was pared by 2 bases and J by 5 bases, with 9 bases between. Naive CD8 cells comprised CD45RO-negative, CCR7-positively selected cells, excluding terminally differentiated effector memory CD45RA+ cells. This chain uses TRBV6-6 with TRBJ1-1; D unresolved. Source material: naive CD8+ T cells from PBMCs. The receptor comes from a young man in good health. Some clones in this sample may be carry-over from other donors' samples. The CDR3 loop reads CASSYGLRTEAFF. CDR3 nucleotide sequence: TGTGCCAGCAGTTACGGCTTGAGGACTGAAGCTTTCTTT.